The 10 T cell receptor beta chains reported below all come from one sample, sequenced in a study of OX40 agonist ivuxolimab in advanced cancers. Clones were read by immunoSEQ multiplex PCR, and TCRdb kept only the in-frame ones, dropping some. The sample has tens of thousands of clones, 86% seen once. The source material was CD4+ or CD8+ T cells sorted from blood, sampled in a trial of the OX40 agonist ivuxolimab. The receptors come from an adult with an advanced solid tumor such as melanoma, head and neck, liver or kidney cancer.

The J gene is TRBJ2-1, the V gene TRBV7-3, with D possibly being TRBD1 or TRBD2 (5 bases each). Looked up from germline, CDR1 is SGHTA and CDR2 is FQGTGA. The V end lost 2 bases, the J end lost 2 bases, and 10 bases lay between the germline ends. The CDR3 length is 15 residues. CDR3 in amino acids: CASSLVGGAYNEQFF. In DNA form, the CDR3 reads TGTGCCAGCAGCTTAGTTGGGGGAGCCTACAATGAGCAGTTCTTC.

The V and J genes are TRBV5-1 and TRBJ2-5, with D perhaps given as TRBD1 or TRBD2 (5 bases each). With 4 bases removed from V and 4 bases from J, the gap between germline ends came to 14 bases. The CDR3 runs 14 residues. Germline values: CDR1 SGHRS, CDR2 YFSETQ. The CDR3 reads CASSRGRSGETQYF. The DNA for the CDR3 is TGCGCCAGCAGCCGGGGACGCTCCGGAGAGACCCAGTACTTC.

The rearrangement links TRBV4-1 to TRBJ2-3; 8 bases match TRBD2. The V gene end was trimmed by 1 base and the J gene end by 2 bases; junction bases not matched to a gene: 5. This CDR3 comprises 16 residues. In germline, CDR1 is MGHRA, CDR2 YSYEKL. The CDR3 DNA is TGCGCCAGCAGCCAAGCCGTAGCGGGGTTCACAGATACGCAGTATTTT. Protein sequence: CASSQAVAGFTDTQYF.

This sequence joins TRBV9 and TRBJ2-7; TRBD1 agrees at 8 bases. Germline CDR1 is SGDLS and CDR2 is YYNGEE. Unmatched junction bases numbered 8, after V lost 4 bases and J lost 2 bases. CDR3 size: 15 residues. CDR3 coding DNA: TGTGCCAGCAGCCCCCCTGGGGACAGGCCCTACGAGCAGTACTTC. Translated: CASSPPGDRPYEQYF.

This CDR3 is CASSLLDSVEAFF. The CDR3 DNA reads TGTGCCAGCTCACTTCTGGACAGCGTTGAAGCTTTCTTT. The rearrangement uses TRBV18 and TRBJ1-1, with D possibly TRBD1 on 6 matching bases. The CDR3 runs to 13 residues. Trimming took off 4 bases at V and 7 bases at J, with 13 bases between the two ends. Germline values: CDR1 KGHSH, CDR2 LQKENI.

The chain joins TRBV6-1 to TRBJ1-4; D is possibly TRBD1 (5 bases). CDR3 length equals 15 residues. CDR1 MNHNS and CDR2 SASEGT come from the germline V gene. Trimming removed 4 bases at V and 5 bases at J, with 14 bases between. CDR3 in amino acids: CASSAYRQPNEKLFF. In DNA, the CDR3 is TGTGCCAGCAGTGCATACAGGCAACCGAATGAAAAACTGTTTTTT.

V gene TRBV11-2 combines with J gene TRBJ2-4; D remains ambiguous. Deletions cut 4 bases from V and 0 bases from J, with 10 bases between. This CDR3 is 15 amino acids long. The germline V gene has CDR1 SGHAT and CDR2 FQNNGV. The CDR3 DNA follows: TGTGCCAGCAGCTCTCGTTTCTTAGCCAAAAACATTCAGTACTTC. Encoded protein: CASSSRFLAKNIQYF. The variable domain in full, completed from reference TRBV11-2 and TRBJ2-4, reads EAGVAQSPRYKIIEKRQSVAFWCNPISGHATLYWYQQILGQGPKLLIQFQNNGVVDDSQLPKDRFSAERLKGVDSTLKIQPAKLEDSAVYLCASSSRFLAKNIQYFGAGTRLSVL.

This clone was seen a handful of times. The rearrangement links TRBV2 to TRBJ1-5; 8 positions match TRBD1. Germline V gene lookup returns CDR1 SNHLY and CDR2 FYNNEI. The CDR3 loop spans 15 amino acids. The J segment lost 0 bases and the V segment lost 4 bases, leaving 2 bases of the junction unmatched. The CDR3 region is CASSGQGYSNQPQHF. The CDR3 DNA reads TGTGCCAGCAGTGGACAGGGGTATAGCAATCAGCCCCAGCATTTT.

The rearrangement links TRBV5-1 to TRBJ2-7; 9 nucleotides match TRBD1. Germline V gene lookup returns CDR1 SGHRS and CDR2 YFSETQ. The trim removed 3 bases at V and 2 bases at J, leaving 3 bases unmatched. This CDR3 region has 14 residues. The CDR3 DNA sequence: TGCGCCAGCAGCTGGGGACAGGGCGCCTACGAGCAGTACTTC. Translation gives CASSWGQGAYEQYF.

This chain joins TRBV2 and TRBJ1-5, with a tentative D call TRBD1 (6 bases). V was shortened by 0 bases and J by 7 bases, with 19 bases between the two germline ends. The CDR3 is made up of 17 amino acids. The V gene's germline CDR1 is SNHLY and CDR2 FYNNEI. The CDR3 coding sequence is TGTGCCAGCAGTGAAGCGGTATCGGGGGCTTGGGGGCAGCCCCAGCATTTT. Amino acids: CASSEAVSGAWGQPQHF.